The 25 T cell receptor beta chains below all came from one sample that was sequenced in a study of T cell clones after liver transplantation. Only in-frame clones appear in the TCRdb table, and some are missing; sequencing was by immunoSEQ multiplex PCR. Found here are approximately 55,000 clones, 70% to 75% of them singletons; the top ten hold about 10%. Material: CD4+ T cells from blood, obtained more than 53 months after liver transplant. These receptors were collected from a human patient who received a liver transplant. Some T cells may be transferred from the graft donor.

There are a few counts of this clone. The rearrangement links TRBV5-4 to TRBJ2-7; possible D gene TRBD2, 6 bases. Germline CDR1 reads SGHNT; CDR2 reads YYREEE (reference sequence). The CDR3 covers 12 residues. Trimming removed 4 bases from V and 6 bases from J, with 11 bases in between. The CDR3 DNA reads TGTGCCAGCAGCCAGACTAGTTCCGAGCAGTACTTC. As protein: CASSQTSSEQYF.

V gene TRBV7-6 combines with J gene TRBJ2-2; 8 nucleotides align to TRBD1. Germline-derived CDR1 and CDR2 are SGHVS and FNYEAQ. The J segment lost 1 base and the V segment lost 3 bases, leaving 16 bases of the junction unmatched. The CDR3 consists of 20 residues. The CDR3 coding sequence is TGTGCCAGCAGCTTTGTAAACTCTTGGACAGGGAGTGTGAACACCGGGGAGCTGTTTTTT. Its translation: CASSFVNSWTGSVNTGELFF.

J is TRBJ1-2 and V is TRBV6-1; maybe TRBD1 (5 bases). V gave up 6 bases and J gave up 0 bases, with 11 bases separating them. The CDR3 spans 14 residues. CDR1 is MNHNS and CDR2 is SASEGT in the germline V gene. The chain's CDR3 is CASSGAVTNYGYTF. The DNA of the CDR3 is TGTGCCAGCAGCGGGGCAGTGACTAACTATGGCTACACCTTC.

This chain links TRBV5-4 with TRBJ2-5, with 8 bases matching TRBD1. The CDR3 is 14 residues long. Trimming at V came to 2 bases and at J to 2 bases, leaving 2 bases not matched to a gene. Germline assignment: CDR1 SGHNT and CDR2 YYREEE (reference sequence). The CDR3 DNA reads as TGTGCCAGCAGCTTCCGGGACAGGCAAGAGACCCAGTACTTC. Its protein is CASSFRDRQETQYF.

The chain has TRBV21-1 and TRBJ1-1; the table names TRBD1, a call not compared with the DNA. TRBV21-1 represents a pseudogene. This CDR3 spans 16 amino acids. The CDR3 DNA reads as TGTGCCAGCAGCGCTCCCAGGGGGTTTGAGGACACTGAAGCTTTCTTT. Its translation: CASSAPRGFEDTEAFF.

J is TRBJ1-1 and V is TRBV7-9; TRBD1 is a possible D gene (5 bases). In germline, CDR1 is SEHNR, CDR2 FQNEAQ (reference sequence). V lost 1 base and J 0 bases, leaving 6 bases between the germline ends. CDR3 length equals 14 residues. The CDR3 bases are TGTGCCAGCAGCTTAGGACAGCTGAACACTGAAGCTTTCTTT. This gives the protein CASSLGQLNTEAFF.

The gene calls are TRBV4-1 and TRBJ2-2; 11 nucleotides agree with TRBD1. CDR3 length equals 17 residues. Germline CDR1 reads MGHRA; CDR2 reads YSYEKL. V lost 0 bases and J lost 2; bases outside the gene matches: 2. The CDR3 bases are TGCGCCAGCAGCCAAGAGGGGACAGGGGGAAACACCGGGGAGCTGTTTTTT. It translates to CASSQEGTGGNTGELFF.

This chain links TRBV6-1 with TRBJ2-7; 8 positions match TRBD1. CDR3 length: 13 residues. V was pared by 4 bases and J by 7 bases, with 6 bases of the junction left unmatched. The germline V gene encodes CDR1 MNHNS and CDR2 SASEGT. This CDR3 is CASSASWDREQYF. CDR3 sequence (DNA): TGTGCCAGCAGTGCAAGTTGGGACAGGGAGCAGTACTTC.

The chain is built from TRBV9 and TRBJ2-2; maybe TRBD2 (7 bases). CDR1 SGDLS and CDR2 YYNGEE come from the germline V gene. V shed 9 bases and J shed 1 base, with 19 bases lying between them. The CDR3 has 16 residues. The CDR3 loop is CANVGGQGKNTGELFF. Written as DNA, the CDR3 is TGTGCCAATGTCGGGGGGCAGGGCAAGAACACCGGGGAGCTGTTTTTT.

This clone was found a few times. The CDR3 region is CASSSVLQDEQYF. CDR3 nucleotide sequence: TGTGCCAGCAGCTCCGTACTACAAGACGAGCAGTACTTC. The chain is built from TRBV7-9 and TRBJ2-7; no firm D call. Between the trimmed V and J ends, which lost 4 bases and 5 bases, there was a span of 12 bases. Germline values: CDR1 SEHNR, CDR2 FQNEAQ (reference sequence). CDR3 length: 13 residues.

J is TRBJ2-5 and V is TRBV29-1, with 7 bases aligning to TRBD1. V dropped 3 bases and J dropped 4; count of bases not matched to a gene: 8. Germline V gene data show CDR1 as SQVTM and CDR2 as ANQGSEA. This CDR3 has 14 amino acids. The CDR3 is CSVEETGLGETQYF. The CDR3 DNA is TGCAGCGTTGAGGAGACAGGGTTGGGAGAGACCCAGTACTTC.

This clone turned up a few times. This sequence joins TRBV2 and TRBJ2-7; no firm D call. The CDR3 has 11 amino acids. In germline, CDR1 is SNHLY, CDR2 FYNNEI. Between the trimmed V and J ends, which lost 1 base and 7 bases, there was a span of 5 bases. The CDR3 sequence is CASSEELEQYF. The CDR3 DNA sequence: TGTGCCAGCAGTGAAGAGCTTGAGCAGTACTTC.

V and J are TRBV27 and TRBJ2-1; TRBD1 might be the D (5 bases). The CDR3 runs to 16 residues. Germline V lookup: CDR1 MNHEY, CDR2 SMNVEV (reference sequence). Deletions cut 2 bases from V and 4 bases from J, with 15 bases between. CDR3 DNA sequence: TGTGCCAGCAGTTTAGGCGACAGCCAAGGGTACAATGAGCAGTTCTTC. It translates to CASSLGDSQGYNEQFF.

The table lists this clone with a few counts. In DNA, the CDR3 is TGCAGCGCCTCCCAGGGGGGTTCAACTAATGAAAAACTGTTTTTT. It encodes CSASQGGSTNEKLFF. The chain joins TRBV29-1 to TRBJ1-4; 7 nucleotides align to TRBD1. CDR3 length equals 15 residues. V trimming: 7 bases; J trimming: 0 bases; junction bases outside the gene matches: 8. From germline, CDR1 is SQVTM and CDR2 ANQGSEA. The variable domain in full, with the rest retrieved from reference TRBV29-1 and TRBJ1-4, is SAVISQKPSRDICQRGTSLTIQCQVDSQVTMMFWYRQQPGQSLTLIATANQGSEATYESGFVIDKFPISRPNLTFSTLTVSNMSPEDSSIYLCSASQGGSTNEKLFFGSGTQLSVL.

The chain employs TRBV5-5 and TRBJ2-2, with D perhaps matching TRBD1 (5 bases). Germline V gives CDR1 SGHKS, CDR2 YYEKEE (reference sequence). The CDR3 length is 16 residues. The V end was cut by 2 bases, the J end by 0 bases, with 11 bases between. The CDR3: CASSFPQGTNTGELFF. The CDR3 bases are TGTGCCAGCAGCTTTCCCCAGGGTACGAACACCGGGGAGCTGTTTTTT. Supplemented by reference TRBV5-5 and TRBJ2-2, the full variable domain reads DAGVTQSPTHLIKTRGQQVTLRCSPISGHKSVSWYQQVLGQGPQFIFQYYEKEERGRGNFPDRFSARQFPNYSSELNVNALLLGDSALYLCASSFPQGTNTGELFFGEGSRLTVL.

This clone was seen more than once but under ten times. V and J are TRBV19 and TRBJ1-5; D ambiguous. Between the trimmed V and J ends, which lost 5 bases and 0 bases, there was a span of 5 bases. The CDR3 extends over 13 amino acids. Germline lookup yields CDR1 LNHDA and CDR2 SQIVND (reference sequence). The CDR3 reads CASSGDSNQPQHF. The CDR3 region has the DNA TGTGCCAGTAGTGGGGATAGCAATCAGCCCCAGCATTTT.

The CDR3 bases are TGTGCCAGCAGCCCGGTGGGACGGCCGAACACTGAAGCTTTCTTT. Its protein is CASSPVGRPNTEAFF. The genes are TRBV7-9 and TRBJ1-1; D is possibly TRBD1 (5 bases). This CDR3 is built from 15 residues. CDR1 and CDR2 (germline): SEHNR, FQNEAQ (reference sequence). With 5 bases removed from V and 1 base from J, the gap between germline ends came to 14 bases.

A word on this clone: This sample also contains other DNA sequences that code for the same CDR3. This chain joins TRBV7-2 and TRBJ2-5, with D hard to call. V was clipped by 1 base and J by 3 bases, with 3 bases between them. The CDR3 runs 12 residues. CDR1 and CDR2 (germline): SGHTA, FQGNSA. The CDR3 is CASSLGEETQYF. The CDR3 region has the DNA TGTGCCAGCAGCTTAGGGGAAGAGACCCAGTACTTC.

This clone appeared once. The chain uses TRBV6-1 and TRBJ2-1; 11 bases fit TRBD1. CDR1 is MNHNS, CDR2 SASEGT, per germline. V shed 8 bases and J 5 bases; nucleotides not matched to a gene: 8. The CDR3 runs to 15 residues. In DNA form, the CDR3 reads TGTGCCAGCGTAGCACCGGGACAGGGGGACAATGAGCAGTTCTTC. This sequence encodes CASVAPGQGDNEQFF.

This clone came up a few times. V and J are TRBV5-4 and TRBJ2-1, with 14 bases lining up with TRBD2. The ends lost 5 bases at V and 7 bases at J; junction bases unmatched: 14. CDR1 is SGHNT, CDR2 YYREEE, per germline (reference sequence). The CDR3 spans 18 residues. The chain's CDR3 is CASRSDLRLAGGRNEQFF. The CDR3 nucleotides read TGTGCCAGCAGGTCCGACCTACGACTAGCGGGGGGGCGAAATGAGCAGTTCTTC. Complete variable domain (other parts from reference TRBV5-4 and TRBJ2-1): ETGVTQSPTHLIKTRGQQVTLRCSSQSGHNTVSWYQQALGQGPQFIFQYYREEENGRGNFPPRFSGLQFPNYSSELNVNALELDDSALYLCASRSDLRLAGGRNEQFFGPGTRLTVL.

This chain connects TRBV28 to TRBJ2-7; 11 bases fit TRBD2. This CDR3 spans 18 amino acids. CDR1 is MDHEN, CDR2 SYDVKM, per germline. Losses at the gene ends were 3 bases for V and 0 bases for J; bases not matched to a gene: 10. The CDR3 reads CASSFGISGGASSYEQYF. The DNA for the CDR3 is TGTGCCAGCAGTTTTGGGATTAGCGGGGGGGCTAGCTCCTACGAGCAGTACTTC.

This chain joins TRBV28 and TRBJ1-5; TRBD1 matches at 8 bases. The V gene end was trimmed by 8 bases and the J gene end by 2 bases; junction bases not matched to a gene: 2. This CDR3 is 13 amino acids long. The V gene's germline CDR1 is MDHEN and CDR2 SYDVKM. The CDR3 here is CASQTGGNQPQHF. The CDR3 DNA follows: TGTGCCAGCCAGACAGGGGGCAATCAGCCCCAGCATTTT.

The rearrangement joins TRBV5-4 to TRBJ1-5; no definite D call. The CDR3 consists of 17 residues. Germline V CDR1 and CDR2: SGHNT, YYREEE (reference sequence). Trimming stripped 2 bases from V and 2 bases from J, with 17 bases between. This CDR3 reads CASSLSFRLRGNQPQHF. CDR3 nucleotide sequence: TGTGCCAGCAGCTTATCCTTTAGACTGCGGGGCAATCAGCCCCAGCATTTT.

This chain joins TRBV27 and TRBJ2-1; 8 nucleotides agree with TRBD1. In germline, CDR1 is MNHEY, CDR2 SMNVEV (reference sequence). Unmatched junction bases numbered 7, after V lost 6 bases and J lost 3 bases. CDR3 size: 15 residues. The CDR3: CASRPQGALYNEQFF. CDR3 sequence (DNA): TGTGCCAGCAGACCCCAGGGGGCCCTCTACAATGAGCAGTTCTTC.

The chain recombines TRBV7-9 with TRBJ1-1, with 8 bases lining up with TRBD1. CDR3 length equals 14 residues. The germline gives CDR1 SEHNR, CDR2 FQNEAQ (reference sequence). J gave up 0 bases and V 5 bases, and 2 bases lay outside the gene matches. In DNA form, the CDR3 reads TGTGCCAGCAGCACAGGGGGGATGAACACTGAAGCTTTCTTT. It specifies CASSTGGMNTEAFF.